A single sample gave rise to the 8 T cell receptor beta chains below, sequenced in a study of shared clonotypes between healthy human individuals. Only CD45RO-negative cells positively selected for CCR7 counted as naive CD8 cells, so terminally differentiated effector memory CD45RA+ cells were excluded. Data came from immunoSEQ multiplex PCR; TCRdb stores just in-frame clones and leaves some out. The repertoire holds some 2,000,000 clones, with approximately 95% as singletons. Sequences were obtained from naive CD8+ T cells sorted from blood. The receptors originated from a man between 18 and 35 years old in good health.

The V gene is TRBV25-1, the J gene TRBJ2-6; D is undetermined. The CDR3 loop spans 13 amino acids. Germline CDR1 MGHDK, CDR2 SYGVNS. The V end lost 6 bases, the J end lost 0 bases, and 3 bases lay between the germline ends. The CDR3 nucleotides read TGTGCCAGCAGAATCTCTGGGGCCAACGTCCTGACTTTC. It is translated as CASRISGANVLTF.

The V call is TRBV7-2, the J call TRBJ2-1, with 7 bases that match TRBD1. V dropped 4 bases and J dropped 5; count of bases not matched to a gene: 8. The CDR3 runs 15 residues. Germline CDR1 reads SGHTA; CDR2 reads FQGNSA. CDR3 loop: CASSYTQGYHNEQFF. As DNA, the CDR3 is TGTGCCAGCAGCTATACACAGGGGTACCACAATGAGCAGTTCTTC.

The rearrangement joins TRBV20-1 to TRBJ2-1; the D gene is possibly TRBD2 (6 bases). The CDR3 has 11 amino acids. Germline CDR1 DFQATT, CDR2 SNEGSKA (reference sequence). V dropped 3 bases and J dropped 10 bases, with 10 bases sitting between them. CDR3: CSASGGMEQFF. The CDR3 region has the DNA TGCAGTGCTAGTGGGGGGATGGAGCAGTTCTTC.

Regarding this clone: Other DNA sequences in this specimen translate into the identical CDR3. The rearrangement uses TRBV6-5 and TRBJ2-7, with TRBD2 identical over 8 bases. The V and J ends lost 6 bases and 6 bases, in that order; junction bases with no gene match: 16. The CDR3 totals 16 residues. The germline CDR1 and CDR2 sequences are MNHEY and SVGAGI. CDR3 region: CASSYGGTGGPGEQYF. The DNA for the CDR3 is TGTGCCAGCAGCTACGGGGGGACGGGAGGGCCCGGCGAGCAGTACTTC.

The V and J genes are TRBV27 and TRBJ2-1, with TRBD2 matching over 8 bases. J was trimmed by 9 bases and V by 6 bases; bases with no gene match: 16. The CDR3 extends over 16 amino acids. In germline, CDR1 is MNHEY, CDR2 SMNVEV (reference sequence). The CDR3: CASSPSSSGILIEQFF. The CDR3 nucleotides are TGTGCCAGCAGCCCTTCGAGTAGCGGGATCCTGATTGAGCAGTTCTTC.

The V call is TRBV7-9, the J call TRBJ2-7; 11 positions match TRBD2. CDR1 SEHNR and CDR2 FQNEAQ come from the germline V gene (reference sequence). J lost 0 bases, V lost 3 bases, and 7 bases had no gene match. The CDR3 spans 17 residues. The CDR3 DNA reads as TGTGCCAGCAGCTTGTCTAGCGGGGGGTTACCCTCCTACGAGCAGTACTTC. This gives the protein CASSLSSGGLPSYEQYF.

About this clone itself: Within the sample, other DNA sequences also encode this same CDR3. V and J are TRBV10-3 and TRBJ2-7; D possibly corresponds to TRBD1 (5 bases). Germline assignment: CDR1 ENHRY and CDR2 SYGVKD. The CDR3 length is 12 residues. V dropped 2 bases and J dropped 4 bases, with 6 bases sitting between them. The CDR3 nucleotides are TGTGCCATCAGTGAGGGGGCTTACGAGCAGTACTTC. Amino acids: CAISEGAYEQYF.

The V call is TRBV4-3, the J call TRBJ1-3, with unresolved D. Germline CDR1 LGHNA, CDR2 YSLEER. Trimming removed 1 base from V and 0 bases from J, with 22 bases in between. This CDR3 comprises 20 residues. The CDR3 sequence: CASSQVMGTLPRSSGNTIYF. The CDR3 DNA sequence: TGCGCCAGCAGCCAAGTAATGGGAACGTTGCCCAGGTCCTCTGGAAACACCATATATTTT.